The T cell receptor (beta chain) described here comes from a study of blood T cell repertoires in COVID-19 (dated by TCRdb to 2018 to 2021). Background for the entire study: The collaborator samples originated in the United States, Italy and Spain and spanned the acute and convalescent phases of COVID-19. The prospective study material was composed of cDNA or gDNA derived from T cells, B-cell-depleted T cells, or PBMCs. Subjects who had been exposed to COVID-19, were actively infected with it, or had recovered from it provided the deeply sampled blood TCRbeta repertoires that made up the dataset. The repertoires were made available in a free public database intended to serve as a resource for research on the immune response to SARS-CoV-2. Samples came from the ongoing ImmuneRACE study (first 160 participants) plus 1,254 subjects from 6 global collaborators. Nearly every sample came with metadata listing a de-identified subject ID, COVID-19 status, age in years and sex. Where HLA class I and class II types were available, the types were taken from metadata supplied by the sample provider, not from assay-based typing.

Counted from cysteine to phenylalanine, this CDR3 has 16 amino acids. Of the read, only the CDR3 DNA is kept; its 48 bases are in frame from base 1. Via the germline V gene, CDR1 is SNHLY and CDR2 FYNNEI. The V end loses 6 bases and the J end loses 3 bases, and a stretch of 17 bases separates them. In Seattle, one collaborating source enrolled patients while the infection was active and tracked those patients longitudinally over the course of disease. The collaborating institutions used their own protocols to collect whole blood in K2EDTA tubes. For TCRbeta analysis, collaborator samples were shipped as frozen whole blood, as isolated PBMCs, or as DNA extracted from either sample type. The immunoSEQ Assay, a bias-controlled multiplex PCR, was used to amplify TCRbeta CDR3 regions from genomic DNA. For the original study's pipeline: Within the assay, amplification of reference gene primers was used to estimate how many nucleated cells each sample contained. To quantify the absolute abundance of each unique TCRbeta CDR3 rearrangement, sequence reads were collapsed and filtered. For each sample, productive Simpson clonality was calculated as the square root of Simpson's diversity index over productive rearrangements. In TCRdb, the immuneACCESS table is reduced to in-frame sequences with V and J assigned. These tables do not hold every clone; where another copy was compared, an unresolved V gene accounts for under half, and the others remain unexplained. The DNA gave D and trimming, while V, J and clone size come from that table. This sample gives approximately 200,000 clones in total; about 93% of them show up just once. About 0.8% of the sample is in the top ten clones.

Results the study describes overall, beyond this receptor: The quantity of clinical and demographic metadata differed by source and by participant and was supplied without curation.

Remarks on this clone: Its cognate antigen has yet to be identified. The sample holds no much larger clone one base away, and base qualities are not on file.

This TCR was recovered from a young man with COVID-19, enrolled during active disease. Sequencing used peripheral blood. The rearrangement joined TRBV2 to TRBJ2-2; matching of 5 bases hints at TRBD2 as the D gene. In nucleotide form, the sequence is TGTGCCAGCAGGGCCCCCGGGGTAGCTTACACCGGGGAGCTGTTTTTT. Translation gives CASRAPGVAYTGELFF.